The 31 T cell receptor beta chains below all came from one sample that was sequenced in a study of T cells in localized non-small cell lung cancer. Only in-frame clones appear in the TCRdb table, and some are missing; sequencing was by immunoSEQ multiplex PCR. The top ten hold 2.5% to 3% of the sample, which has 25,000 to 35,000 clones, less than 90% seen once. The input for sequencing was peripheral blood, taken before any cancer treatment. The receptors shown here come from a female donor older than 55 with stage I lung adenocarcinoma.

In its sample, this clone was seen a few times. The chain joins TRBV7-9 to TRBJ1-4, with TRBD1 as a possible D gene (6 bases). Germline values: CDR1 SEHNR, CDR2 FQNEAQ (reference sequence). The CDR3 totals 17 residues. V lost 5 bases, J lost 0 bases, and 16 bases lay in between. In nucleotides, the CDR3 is TGTGCCAGCAGCCCCACTGGGGGCAGAACAACTAATGAAAAACTGTTTTTT. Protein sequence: CASSPTGGRTTNEKLFF. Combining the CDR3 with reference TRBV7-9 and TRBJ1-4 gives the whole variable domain DTGVSQNPRHKITKRGQNVTFRCDPISEHNRLYWYRQTLGQGPEFLTYFQNEAQLEKSRLLSDRFSAERPKGSFSTLEIQRTEQGDSAMYLCASSPTGGRTTNEKLFFGSGTQLSVL.

CDR3 in amino acids: CASSLRVGTSGRHFYEQYF. CDR3 nucleotide sequence: TGTGCCAGCAGCTTAAGGGTGGGGACTAGCGGGAGGCACTTTTACGAGCAGTACTTC. The chain recombines TRBV7-3 with TRBJ2-7; 15 bases map to TRBD2. CDR3 length equals 19 residues. Germline V gives CDR1 SGHTA, CDR2 FQGTGA. J lost 4 bases, V lost 1 base, and 11 bases had no gene match.

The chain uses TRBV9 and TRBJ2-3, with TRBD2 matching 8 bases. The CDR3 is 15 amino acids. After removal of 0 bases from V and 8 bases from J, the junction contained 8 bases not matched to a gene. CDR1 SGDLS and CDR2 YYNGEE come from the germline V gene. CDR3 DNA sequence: TGTGCCAGCAGCGTAGTAGCCAGCGGGAGTTCTACGCAGTATTTT. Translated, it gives CASSVVASGSSTQYF.

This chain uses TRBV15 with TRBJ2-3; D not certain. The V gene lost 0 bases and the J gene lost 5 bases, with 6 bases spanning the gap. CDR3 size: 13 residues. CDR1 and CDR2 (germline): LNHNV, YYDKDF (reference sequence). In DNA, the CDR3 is TGTGCCACCAGCAGAGATTTCGAAGATACGCAGTATTTT. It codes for CATSRDFEDTQYF.

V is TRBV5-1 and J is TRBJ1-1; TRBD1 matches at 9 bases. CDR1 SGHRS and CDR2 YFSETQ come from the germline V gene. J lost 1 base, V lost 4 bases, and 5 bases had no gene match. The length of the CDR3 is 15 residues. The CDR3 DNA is TGCGCCAGCAGCGGACTGGGACAGGGGAACACTGAAGCTTTCTTT. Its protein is CASSGLGQGNTEAFF.

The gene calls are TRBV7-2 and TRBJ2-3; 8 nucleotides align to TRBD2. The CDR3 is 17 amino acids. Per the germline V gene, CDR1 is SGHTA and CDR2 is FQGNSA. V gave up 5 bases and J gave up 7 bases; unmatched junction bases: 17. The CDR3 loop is CASSPVPGLGERNTQYF. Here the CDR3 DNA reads TGTGCCAGCAGCCCAGTCCCGGGACTAGGAGAGCGGAATACGCAGTATTTT.

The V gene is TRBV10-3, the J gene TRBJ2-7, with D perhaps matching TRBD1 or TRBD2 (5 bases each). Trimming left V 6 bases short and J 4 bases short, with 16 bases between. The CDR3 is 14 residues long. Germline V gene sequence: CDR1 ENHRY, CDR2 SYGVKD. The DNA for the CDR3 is TGTGCCATCAGCCGGGACCCATCTAATTACGAGCAGTACTTC. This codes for CAISRDPSNYEQYF.

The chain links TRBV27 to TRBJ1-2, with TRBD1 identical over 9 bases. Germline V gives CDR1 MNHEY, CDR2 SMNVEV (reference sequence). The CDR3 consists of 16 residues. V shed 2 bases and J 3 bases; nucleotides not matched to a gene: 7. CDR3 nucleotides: TGTGCCAGCAGTTTAAAAAGGGACAGGGCCTACTATGGCTACACCTTC. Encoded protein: CASSLKRDRAYYGYTF.

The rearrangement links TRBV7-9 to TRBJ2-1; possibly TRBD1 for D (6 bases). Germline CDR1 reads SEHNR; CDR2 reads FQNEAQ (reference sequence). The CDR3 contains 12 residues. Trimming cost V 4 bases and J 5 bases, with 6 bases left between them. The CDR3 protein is CASSWDNNEQFF. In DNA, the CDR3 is TGTGCCAGCAGCTGGGACAACAATGAGCAGTTCTTC.

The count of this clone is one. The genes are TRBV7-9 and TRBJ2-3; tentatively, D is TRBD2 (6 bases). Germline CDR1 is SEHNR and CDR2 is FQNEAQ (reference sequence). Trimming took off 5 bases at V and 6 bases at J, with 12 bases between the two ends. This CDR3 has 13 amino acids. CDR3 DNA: TGTGCCAGCAGCACTCCTAGCGTGGATACGCAGTATTTT. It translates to CASSTPSVDTQYF. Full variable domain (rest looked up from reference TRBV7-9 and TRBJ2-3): DTGVSQNPRHKITKRGQNVTFRCDPISEHNRLYWYRQTLGQGPEFLTYFQNEAQLEKSRLLSDRFSAERPKGSFSTLEIQRTEQGDSAMYLCASSTPSVDTQYFGPGTRLTVL.

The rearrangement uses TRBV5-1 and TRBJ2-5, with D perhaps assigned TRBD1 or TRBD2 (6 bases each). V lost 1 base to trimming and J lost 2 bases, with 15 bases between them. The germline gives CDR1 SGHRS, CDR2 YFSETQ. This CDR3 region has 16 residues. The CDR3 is CASSLPGAEGQETQYF. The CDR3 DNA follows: TGCGCCAGCAGCTTGCCGGGGGCGGAGGGGCAAGAGACCCAGTACTTC.

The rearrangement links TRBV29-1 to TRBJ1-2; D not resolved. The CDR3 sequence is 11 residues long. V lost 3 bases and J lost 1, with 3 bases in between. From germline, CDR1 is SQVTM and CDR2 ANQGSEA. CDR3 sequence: CSVDSNYGYTF. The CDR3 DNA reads TGCAGCGTTGACAGTAACTATGGCTACACCTTC. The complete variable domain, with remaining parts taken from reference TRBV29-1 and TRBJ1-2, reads SAVISQKPSRDICQRGTSLTIQCQVDSQVTMMFWYRQQPGQSLTLIATANQGSEATYESGFVIDKFPISRPNLTFSTLTVSNMSPEDSSIYLCSVDSNYGYTFGSGTRLTVV.

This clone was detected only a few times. CDR3 in DNA: TGTGCCAGCAGTTTTGCTCGTCCCCCCTACGAGCAGTACTTC. Its translation is CASSFARPPYEQYF. The chain joins TRBV28 to TRBJ2-7; D is undetermined. This CDR3 spans 14 amino acids. CDR1 is MDHEN, CDR2 SYDVKM, per germline. With 3 bases removed from V and 2 bases from J, the gap between germline ends came to 11 bases.

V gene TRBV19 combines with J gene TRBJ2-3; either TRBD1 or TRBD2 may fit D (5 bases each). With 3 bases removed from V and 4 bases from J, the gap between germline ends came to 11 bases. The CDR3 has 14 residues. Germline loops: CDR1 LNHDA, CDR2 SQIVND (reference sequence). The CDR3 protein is CASSIRGRADTQYF. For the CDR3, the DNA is TGTGCCAGTAGTATCCGGGGCCGGGCAGATACGCAGTATTTT. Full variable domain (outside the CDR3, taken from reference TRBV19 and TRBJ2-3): DGGITQSPKYLFRKEGQNVTLSCEQNLNHDAMYWYRQDPGQGLRLIYYSQIVNDFQKGDIAEGYSVSREKKESFPLTVTSAQKNPTAFYLCASSIRGRADTQYFGPGTRLTVL.

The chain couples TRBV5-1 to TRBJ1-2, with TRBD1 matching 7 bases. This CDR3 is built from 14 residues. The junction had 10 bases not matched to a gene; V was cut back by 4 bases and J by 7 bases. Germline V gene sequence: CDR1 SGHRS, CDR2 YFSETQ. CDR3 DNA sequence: TGCGCCAGCAGCACGACACCGGGACAGAGTGGCTACACCTTC. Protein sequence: CASSTTPGQSGYTF. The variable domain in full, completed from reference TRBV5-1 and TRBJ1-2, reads KAGVTQTPRYLIKTRGQQVTLSCSPISGHRSVSWYQQTPGQGLQFLFEYFSETQRNKGNFPGRFSGRQFSNSRSEMNVSTLELGDSALYLCASSTTPGQSGYTFGSGTRLTVV.

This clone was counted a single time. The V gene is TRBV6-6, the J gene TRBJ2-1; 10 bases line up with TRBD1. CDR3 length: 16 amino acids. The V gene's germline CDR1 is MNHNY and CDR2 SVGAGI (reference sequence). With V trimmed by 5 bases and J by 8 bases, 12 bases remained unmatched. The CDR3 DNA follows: TGTGCCAGCAGTCCCCGGCGGACAGGGGGACGGTATGAGCAGTTCTTC. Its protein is CASSPRRTGGRYEQFF.

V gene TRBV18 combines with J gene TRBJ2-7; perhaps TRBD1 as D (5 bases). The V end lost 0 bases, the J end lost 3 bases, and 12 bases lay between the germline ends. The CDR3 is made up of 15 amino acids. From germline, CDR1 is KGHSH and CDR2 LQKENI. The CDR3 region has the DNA TGTGCCAGCTCACCACCGGGTGGGGCATTCTACGAGCAGTACTTC. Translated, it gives CASSPPGGAFYEQYF. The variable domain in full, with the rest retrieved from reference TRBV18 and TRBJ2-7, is NAGVMQNPRHLVRRRGQEARLRCSPMKGHSHVYWYRQLPEEGLKFMVYLQKENIIDESGMPKERFSAEFPKEGPSILRIQQVVRGDSAAYFCASSPPGGAFYEQYFGPGTRLTVT.

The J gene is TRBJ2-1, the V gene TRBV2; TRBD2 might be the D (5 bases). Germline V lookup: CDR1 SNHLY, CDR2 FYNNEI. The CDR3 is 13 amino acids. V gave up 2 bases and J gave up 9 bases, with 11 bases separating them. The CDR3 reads CASSERTWTEQFF. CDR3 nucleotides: TGTGCCAGCAGTGAACGGACTTGGACTGAGCAGTTCTTC.

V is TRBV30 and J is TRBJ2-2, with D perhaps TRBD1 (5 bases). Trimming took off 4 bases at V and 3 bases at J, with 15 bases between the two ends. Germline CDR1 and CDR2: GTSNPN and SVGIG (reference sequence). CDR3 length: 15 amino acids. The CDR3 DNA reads TGTGCCTGGACGCTCGGCCTAGGGGACACCGGGGAGCTGTTTTTT. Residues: CAWTLGLGDTGELFF.

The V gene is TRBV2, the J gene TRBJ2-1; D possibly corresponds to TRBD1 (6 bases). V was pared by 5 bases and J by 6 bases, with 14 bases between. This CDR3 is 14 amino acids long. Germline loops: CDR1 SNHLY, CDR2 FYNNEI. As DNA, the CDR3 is TGTGCCAGCAGTCTACAGGGAAATGTCAATGAGCAGTTCTTC. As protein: CASSLQGNVNEQFF. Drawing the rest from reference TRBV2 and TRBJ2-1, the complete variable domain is EPEVTQTPSHQVTQMGQEVILRCVPISNHLYFYWYRQILGQKVEFLVSFYNNEISEKSEIFDDQFSVERPDGSNFTLKIRSTKLEDSAMYFCASSLQGNVNEQFFGPGTRLTVL.

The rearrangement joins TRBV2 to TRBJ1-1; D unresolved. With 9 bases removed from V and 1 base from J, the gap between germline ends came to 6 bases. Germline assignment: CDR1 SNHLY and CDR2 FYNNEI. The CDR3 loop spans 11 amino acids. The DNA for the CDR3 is TGTGCCAGGGCGGAGAACACTGAAGCTTTCTTT. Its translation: CARAENTEAFF. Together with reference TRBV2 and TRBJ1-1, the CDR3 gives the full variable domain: EPEVTQTPSHQVTQMGQEVILRCVPISNHLYFYWYRQILGQKVEFLVSFYNNEISEKSEIFDDQFSVERPDGSNFTLKIRSTKLEDSAMYFCARAENTEAFFGQGTRLTVV.

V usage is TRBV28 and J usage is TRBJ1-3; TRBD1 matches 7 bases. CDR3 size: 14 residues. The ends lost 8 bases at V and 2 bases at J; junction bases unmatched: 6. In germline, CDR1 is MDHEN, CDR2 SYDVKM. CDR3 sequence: CASFRGGTGNTIYF. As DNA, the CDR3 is TGTGCCAGCTTCCGAGGGGGCACTGGAAACACCATATATTTT.

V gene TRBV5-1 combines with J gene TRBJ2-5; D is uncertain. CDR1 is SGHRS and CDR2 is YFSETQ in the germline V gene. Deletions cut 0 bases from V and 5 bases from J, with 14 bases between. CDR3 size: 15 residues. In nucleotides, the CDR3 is TGCGCCAGCAGCTTGGGTGCCTTTTTGGGGGAGACCCAGTACTTC. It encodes CASSLGAFLGETQYF.

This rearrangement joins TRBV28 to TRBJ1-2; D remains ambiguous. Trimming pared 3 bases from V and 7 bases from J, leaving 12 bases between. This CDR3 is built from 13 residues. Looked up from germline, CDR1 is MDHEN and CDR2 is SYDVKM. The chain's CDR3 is CASSFDTLGGYTF. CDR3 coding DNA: TGTGCCAGCAGTTTCGACACCCTCGGTGGCTACACCTTC.

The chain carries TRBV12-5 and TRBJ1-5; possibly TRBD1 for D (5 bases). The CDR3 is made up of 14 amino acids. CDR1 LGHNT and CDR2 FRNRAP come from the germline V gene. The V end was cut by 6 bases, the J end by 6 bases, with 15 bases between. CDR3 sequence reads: CASGGSGDGQPQHF. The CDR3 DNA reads TGTGCTAGTGGGGGGTCGGGGGATGGTCAGCCCCAGCATTTT.

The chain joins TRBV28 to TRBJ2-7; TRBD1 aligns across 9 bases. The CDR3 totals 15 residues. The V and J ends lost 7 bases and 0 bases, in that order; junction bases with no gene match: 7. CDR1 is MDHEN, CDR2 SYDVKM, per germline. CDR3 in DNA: TGTGCCAGCACTGGACAGGGGACGAGCTCCTACGAGCAGTACTTC. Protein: CASTGQGTSSYEQYF.

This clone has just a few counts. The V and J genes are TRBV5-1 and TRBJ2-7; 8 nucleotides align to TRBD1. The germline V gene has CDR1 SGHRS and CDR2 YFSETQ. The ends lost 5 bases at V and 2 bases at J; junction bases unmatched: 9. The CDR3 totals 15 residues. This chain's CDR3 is CASSSFGQGAYEQYF. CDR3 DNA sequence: TGCGCCAGCAGTTCGTTTGGACAGGGAGCCTACGAGCAGTACTTC.

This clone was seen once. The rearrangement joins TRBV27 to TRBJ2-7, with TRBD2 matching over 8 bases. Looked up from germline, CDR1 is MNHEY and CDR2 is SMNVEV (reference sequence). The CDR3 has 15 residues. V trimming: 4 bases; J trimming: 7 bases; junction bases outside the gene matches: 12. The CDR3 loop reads CASSSPGLVGLEQYF. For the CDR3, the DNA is TGTGCCAGCAGTTCTCCGGGACTAGTGGGACTGGAGCAGTACTTC.

CDR3 bases: TGTGCCTGGAGGGGGCGAGGAGGGATGAACACTGAAGCTTTCTTT. Translating gives CAWRGRGGMNTEAFF. The rearrangement links TRBV30 to TRBJ1-1; possible D gene TRBD1, 5 bases. V dropped 3 bases and J dropped 0 bases, with 14 bases sitting between them. Germline V gene data show CDR1 as GTSNPN and CDR2 as SVGIG (reference sequence). CDR3 size: 15 residues.

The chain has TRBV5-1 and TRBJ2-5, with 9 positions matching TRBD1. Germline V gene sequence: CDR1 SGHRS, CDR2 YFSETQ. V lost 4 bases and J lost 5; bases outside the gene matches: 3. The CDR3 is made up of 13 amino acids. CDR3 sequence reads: CASSRDRGETQYF. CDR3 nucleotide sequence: TGCGCCAGCAGCAGAGACAGGGGGGAGACCCAGTACTTC.

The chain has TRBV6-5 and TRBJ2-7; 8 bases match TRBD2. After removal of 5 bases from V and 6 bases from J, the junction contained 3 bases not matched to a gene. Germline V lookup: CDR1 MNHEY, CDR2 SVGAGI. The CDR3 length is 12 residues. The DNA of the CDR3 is TGTGCCAGCAGTCACCGGGGGGGCGAGCAGTACTTC. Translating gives CASSHRGGEQYF.